This T cell receptor (beta chain) was retrieved from a study of T cells after yellow fever vaccination. Whole-study findings and limits: Clones that expanded after primary vaccination mostly reappeared after the booster (approximately 96% CD4, roughly 90% CD8). Repertoires sorted by FACS could include abundant clonotypes that are contaminants from the bulk population.

A 5'RACE template-switching step, the method used to make TCR cDNA, added a universal primer site and UMIs. In TCRdb, the 5' RACE reads were re-called with MiXCR into one record per CDR3 protein. The sample has about 260,000 distinct CDR3 sequences; 13% are singletons. Comment on this clonotype: Its cognate antigen is unknown.

Germline loops: CDR1 SGHDT, CDR2 YYEEEE. Trimming removed 9 bases from V and 6 bases from J, with 18 bases in between. The CDR3 length is 14 residues. The rearrangement links TRBV5-6 to TRBJ2-2; unclear D gene. The source was CD4+ T cells sorted from PBMCs, collected 45 days after the yellow fever booster vaccination. The sequence came from a man between 25 and 39 years old who received the YFV17D yellow fever vaccine. The CDR3, as DNA: TGTGCCATGAGCCCCGGAACGGCGGCCGGGGAGCTGTTTTTT. Its translation: CAMSPGTAAGELFF.